The T cell receptor beta chain described here comes from a study of glioma-infiltrating T cells after dendritic cell vaccination. Study at large: Monocyte-derived dendritic cells, cultured seven days with IL-4 and GM-CSF, were pulsed with autologous tumor lysate.

Time point reported: after dendritic cell vaccination, including at tumor progression/relapse. No glioblastoma patient carried an isocitrate dehydrogenase mutation. Primers: 60 V beta forward and 13 J beta reverse. Only in-frame clones appear in the TCRdb table, and some are missing; sequencing was by immunoSEQ multiplex PCR. The sample contains about 99,000 clones, more than 70% of which appear only once. The material was blood, obtained after dendritic cell vaccination. The TCR sequence derives from a human donor with glioblastoma.

The CDR3 bases are TGCGCCAGCAGCCGGGGACAGCTAGCTAACTATGGCTACACCTTC. This encodes CASSRGQLANYGYTF. The J gene is TRBJ1-2, the V gene TRBV5-1; TRBD1 matches at 7 bases. This CDR3 is 15 amino acids long. The ends lost 4 bases at V and 0 bases at J; junction bases unmatched: 6. Looked up from germline, CDR1 is SGHRS and CDR2 is YFSETQ.